These 25 T cell receptor beta chains originate from one sample sequenced in a study of radiotherapy plus CTLA-4 blockade in lung cancer. Produced via immunoSEQ multiplex PCR; TCRdb's table is partial and in-frame only. The sample holds about 51,000 clones, 75% to 80% seen once. The material was peripheral blood, obtained from a patient treated with radiotherapy plus ipilimumab. The receptors originated from a human donor with non-small cell lung cancer whose response to radiotherapy plus ipilimumab could not be evaluated.

The genes are TRBV6-5 and TRBJ2-7, with D possibly TRBD1 on 5 matching bases. The CDR3 covers 14 residues. Germline assignment: CDR1 MNHEY and CDR2 SVGAGI. V was clipped by 6 bases and J by 7 bases, with 19 bases between them. The CDR3 region has the DNA TGTGCCAGCAGAAAAAACGGGCAGGGAAGGGAGCAGTACTTC. It yields the protein CASRKNGQGREQYF.

This chain joins TRBV23-1 and TRBJ2-6, with TRBD1 identical over 7 bases. TRBV23-1 is known as an ORF, though its function is uncertain. The CDR3 length is 20 residues. The ends lost 0 bases at V and 0 bases at J; junction bases unmatched: 11. The CDR3 sequence is CASSQSVDRAPRSGANVLTF. DNA for the CDR3: TGCGCCAGCAGTCAATCGGTAGACAGGGCACCCCGCTCTGGGGCCAACGTCCTGACTTTC.

This sequence joins TRBV19 and TRBJ2-7; a weak D match, TRBD1 (6 bases). Germline V lookup: CDR1 LNHDA, CDR2 SQIVND (reference sequence). V gave up 2 bases and J gave up 6 bases, with 17 bases separating them. This CDR3 region has 15 residues. The CDR3 sequence: CASSISRQEYREQYF. CDR3 DNA: TGTGCCAGTAGTATAAGTAGACAGGAGTATCGCGAGCAGTACTTC.

This chain joins TRBV5-1 and TRBJ1-5; D is possibly TRBD1 (5 bases). The CDR3 consists of 15 residues. V was clipped by 2 bases and J by 2 bases, with 11 bases between them. CDR1 and CDR2 from the germline V gene are SGHRS and YFSETQ. CDR3 loop: CASSLNGGGNQPQHF. The CDR3 DNA follows: TGCGCCAGCAGCTTAAACGGGGGAGGCAATCAGCCCCAGCATTTT.

The J gene is TRBJ1-5, the V gene TRBV7-8, with TRBD1 matching 7 bases. The CDR3 sequence is 15 residues long. The germline CDR1 and CDR2 sequences are SGHVS and FQNEAQ. The J segment lost 6 bases and the V segment lost 5 bases, leaving 10 bases of the junction unmatched. CDR3 protein: CASSAGQGGGQPQHF. As DNA, the CDR3 is TGTGCCAGCAGCGCCGGTCAAGGGGGCGGTCAGCCCCAGCATTTT. The whole variable domain, remainder taken from reference TRBV7-8 and TRBJ1-5, is GAGVSQSPRYKVAKRGQDVALRCDPISGHVSLFWYQQALGQGPEFLTYFQNEAQLDKSGLPSDRFFAERPEGSVSTLKIQRTQQEDSAVYLCASSAGQGGGQPQHFGDGTRLSIL.

This clone is labeled as medium-sized (0.01 to 0.1%). V usage is TRBV5-6 and J usage is TRBJ1-5; 7 bases are a match to TRBD1. Germline V gene lookup returns CDR1 SGHDT and CDR2 YYEEEE. V lost 6 bases to trimming and J lost 5 bases; unmatched junction nucleotides: 11. This CDR3 spans 15 amino acids. CDR3 region: CASNSATGSDQPQHF. CDR3 bases: TGTGCCAGCAACTCCGCGACAGGGAGCGATCAGCCCCAGCATTTT.

This rearrangement joins TRBV27 to TRBJ2-1, with 8 positions matching TRBD1. This CDR3 comprises 13 residues. V shed 8 bases, J shed 7 bases, and the junction held 7 bases outside the gene matches. The germline V gene has CDR1 MNHEY and CDR2 SMNVEV (reference sequence). This CDR3 is CASCPGGRNEQFF. Here the CDR3 DNA reads TGTGCCAGCTGCCCAGGGGGCAGGAATGAGCAGTTCTTC.

In nucleotides, the CDR3 is TGTGCCAGCAGCTTAGCGCAGGGGTACGAGCAGTACTTC. Translated: CASSLAQGYEQYF. The rearrangement joins TRBV7-2 to TRBJ2-7; a possible D gene is TRBD1 (6 bases). This CDR3 is built from 13 residues. Germline values: CDR1 SGHTA, CDR2 FQGNSA. With 0 bases removed from V and 4 bases from J, the gap between germline ends came to 7 bases.

J is TRBJ2-7 and V is TRBV5-6, with D possibly TRBD2 on 6 matching bases. Germline-derived CDR1 and CDR2 are SGHDT and YYEEEE. Trimming took 0 bases from V and 1 from J, leaving 17 bases between them. The CDR3 has 17 residues. CDR3 bases: TGTGCCAGCAGCTTGGAAGGAGGGTCAATTCTTTCCTACGAGCAGTACTTC. This gives the protein CASSLEGGSILSYEQYF.

This chain uses TRBV28 with TRBJ1-5; 7 bases fit TRBD1. CDR1 and CDR2 (germline): MDHEN, SYDVKM. With V trimmed by 6 bases and J by 4 bases, 9 bases remained unmatched. The CDR3 spans 15 residues. The CDR3 sequence: CASRATGTENQPQHF. Written as DNA, the CDR3 is TGTGCCAGCAGGGCGACCGGGACAGAGAATCAGCCCCAGCATTTT.

This clone was observed a few times. The rearrangement joins TRBV5-1 to TRBJ2-3; the match to TRBD1 covers 8 bases. The CDR3 totals 16 residues. The germline V gene encodes CDR1 SGHRS and CDR2 YFSETQ. V shed 4 bases, J shed 4 bases, and the junction held 11 bases outside the gene matches. CDR3 sequence reads: CASSPRSMTGADTQYF. CDR3 DNA: TGCGCCAGCAGCCCCCGGTCGATGACAGGGGCAGATACGCAGTATTTT.

The chain is built from TRBV5-1 and TRBJ2-3; TRBD2 aligns across 14 bases. Germline CDR1 is SGHRS and CDR2 is YFSETQ. The V and J ends lost 5 bases and 0 bases, in that order; junction bases with no gene match: 14. The CDR3 is 20 amino acids. DNA of the CDR3: TGCGCCAGCAGTTGGGCCACCCAGGGGACTAGCGGGAGCAGCACAGATACGCAGTATTTT. It encodes CASSWATQGTSGSSTDTQYF.

This clone was counted a few times. The V call is TRBV6-1, the J call TRBJ1-2, with a tentative D call TRBD1 (5 bases). Germline assignment: CDR1 MNHNS and CDR2 SASEGT. V gave up 3 bases and J gave up 6 bases, with 17 bases separating them. This CDR3 spans 15 amino acids. CDR3 sequence: CASSEEGRPRHGYTF. The CDR3, as DNA: TGTGCCAGCAGTGAGGAGGGACGGCCTCGCCATGGCTACACCTTC.

This sequence joins TRBV19 and TRBJ2-3; possible D gene TRBD1, 5 bases. V lost 5 bases and J 6 bases, leaving 18 bases between the germline ends. From germline, CDR1 is LNHDA and CDR2 SQIVND (reference sequence). This CDR3 has 15 amino acids. Here the CDR3 reads CASSADTLVRDTQYF. In DNA form, the CDR3 reads TGTGCCAGTAGTGCGGACACTCTGGTTAGGGATACGCAGTATTTT.

V gene TRBV5-1 combines with J gene TRBJ1-1; D gene unclear. Germline CDR1 SGHRS, CDR2 YFSETQ. CDR3 size: 14 residues. V was cut by 0 bases and J by 4 bases, with 10 bases left in between. The CDR3 DNA is TGCGCCAGCAGCTTGGCCCCCGCGGGCACTGAAGCTTTCTTT. It yields the protein CASSLAPAGTEAFF.

A single count supports this clone. This rearrangement joins TRBV4-3 to TRBJ2-7; the D is unclear. There are 14 residues in the CDR3. Germline CDR1 LGHNA, CDR2 YSLEER. Deletions cut 0 bases from V and 2 bases from J, with 8 bases between. The CDR3 region has the DNA TGCGCCAGCAGCCAAGATTACCAGACCTACGAGCAGTACTTC. It specifies CASSQDYQTYEQYF.

This clone has only one observation. V and J are TRBV18 and TRBJ1-1; possible D gene TRBD1, 5 bases. The germline V gene encodes CDR1 KGHSH and CDR2 LQKENI. The CDR3 length is 14 residues. V shed 1 base and J shed 1 base, with 7 bases lying between them. CDR3 residues: CASSPQGQNTEAFF. The CDR3 DNA follows: TGTGCCAGCTCACCACAGGGGCAGAACACTGAAGCTTTCTTT.

The genes are TRBV19 and TRBJ1-5; TRBD1 agrees at 8 bases. CDR3 length equals 14 residues. CDR1 and CDR2 (germline): LNHDA, SQIVND (reference sequence). The V segment lost 5 bases and the J segment 5 bases; nucleotides outside the gene matches: 5. The CDR3 DNA reads TGTGCCAGTAGTGACAGGGGCGCGGATCAGCCCCAGCATTTT. Its protein is CASSDRGADQPQHF.

The chain uses TRBV7-2 and TRBJ2-7; 13 bases agree with TRBD2. The CDR3 is made up of 16 amino acids. Germline CDR1 SGHTA, CDR2 FQGNSA. Losses at the gene ends were 5 bases for V and 1 base for J; bases not matched to a gene: 5. The CDR3 protein is CASSRTSGSASYEQYF. DNA for the CDR3: TGTGCCAGCAGCCGGACTAGCGGGAGCGCATCCTACGAGCAGTACTTC.

The rearrangement links TRBV4-1 to TRBJ1-5; tentative D call: TRBD1 (5 bases). The V end was cut by 1 base, the J end by 7 bases, with 11 bases between. The CDR3 contains 14 residues. Germline V gene data show CDR1 as MGHRA and CDR2 as YSYEKL. CDR3 DNA sequence: TGCGCCAGCAGCCAAGCCGGGGGAGGACAGCCCCAGCATTTT. It codes for CASSQAGGGQPQHF.

The genes are TRBV5-6 and TRBJ2-5; the match to TRBD2 covers 10 bases. The better agreement between TRBJ2-7 and the DNA end casts doubt on the J call. Germline CDR1 and CDR2: SGHDT and YYEEEE. The CDR3 contains 16 residues. This chain's CDR3 is CASSLGLAGVGYEQYF. CDR3 nucleotides: TGTGCCAGCAGCTTGGGGCTAGCGGGAGTAGGGTACGAGCAGTACTTC.

This clone turned up a few times. The chain joins TRBV19 to TRBJ1-3; D not certain. Trimming removed 6 bases at V and 4 bases at J, with 7 bases between. This CDR3 spans 12 amino acids. CDR1 LNHDA and CDR2 SQIVND come from the germline V gene (reference sequence). The DNA of the CDR3 is TGTGCCAGTAGCCCTTCCGGAAACACCATATATTTT. This encodes CASSPSGNTIYF.

The chain employs TRBV18 and TRBJ2-7; D is undetermined. This CDR3 contains 12 residues. Germline CDR1 reads KGHSH; CDR2 reads LQKENI. V was pared by 5 bases and J by 0 bases, with 5 bases between. The CDR3 protein is CASSASSYEQYF. The CDR3 bases are TGTGCCAGCTCAGCGAGCTCCTACGAGCAGTACTTC.

The V and J genes are TRBV28 and TRBJ2-7, with 7 bases aligning to TRBD1. The trim removed 1 base at V and 3 bases at J, leaving 6 bases unmatched. The CDR3 runs to 15 residues. Looked up from germline, CDR1 is MDHEN and CDR2 is SYDVKM. For the CDR3, the DNA is TGTGCCAGCAGTTTATCGACAGGGCTTTTCTACGAGCAGTACTTC. It translates to CASSLSTGLFYEQYF.

This clone was observed a few times. The rearrangement uses TRBV5-1 and TRBJ2-7; TRBD2 aligns across 8 bases. With 6 bases clipped from V and 3 bases from J, the junction kept 11 bases outside the gene matches. The CDR3 is made up of 15 amino acids. CDR1 is SGHRS and CDR2 is YFSETQ in the germline V gene. In DNA form, the CDR3 reads TGCGCCAGCACCTGGGGGGAGCGGGAGAGCTACGAGCAGTACTTC. Its translation is CASTWGERESYEQYF.